These 21 T cell receptor beta chains came from one sample sequenced in a study of shared clonotypes between healthy human individuals. Clones were read by immunoSEQ multiplex PCR, and TCRdb kept only the in-frame ones, dropping some. The table includes under 600,000 clones, around 80% detected once. The specimen sequenced was PBMCs. The receptors were sampled from a woman aged 40 to 55 in good health. Some clones in this sample may be carry-over from other donors' samples.

The J gene is TRBJ2-2, the V gene TRBV7-8; 11 nucleotides line up with TRBD2. Trimming at V came to 5 bases and at J to 4 bases, leaving 3 bases not matched to a gene. The germline CDR1 and CDR2 sequences are SGHVS and FQNEAQ. The CDR3 length is 15 residues. The CDR3: CASSRLAGPTGELFF. CDR3 in DNA: TGTGCCAGCAGCCGACTAGCGGGACCCACCGGGGAGCTGTTTTTT.

The chain uses TRBV28 and TRBJ1-4, with D hard to call. The CDR3 is 14 amino acids. Germline lookup yields CDR1 MDHEN and CDR2 SYDVKM. V lost 8 bases, J lost 3 bases, and 13 bases lay in between. The CDR3, as DNA: TGTGCCAGCCTCAACGGCCAAGCTAATGAAAAACTGTTTTTT. It specifies CASLNGQANEKLFF.

V and J are TRBV28 and TRBJ2-2; 8 positions match TRBD2. Trimming at V came to 3 bases and at J to 6 bases, leaving 6 bases not matched to a gene. The CDR3 covers 15 residues. Germline CDR1 MDHEN, CDR2 SYDVKM. The CDR3 bases are TGTGCCAGCAGTTTTGGGACTAGTTTCTCCGGGGAGCTGTTTTTT. Translation: CASSFGTSFSGELFF.

About this clone itself: Additional DNA sequences in this sample encode the identical CDR3. The chain joins TRBV28 to TRBJ2-5, with 11 bases matching TRBD2. The length of the CDR3 is 15 residues. V dropped 5 bases and J dropped 5; count of bases not matched to a gene: 7. Looked up from germline, CDR1 is MDHEN and CDR2 is SYDVKM. The CDR3 coding sequence is TGTGCCAGCAGTCTTCTAGCGGGAGGCGGGGAGACCCAGTACTTC. Its translation is CASSLLAGGGETQYF.

The chain is built from TRBV7-9 and TRBJ2-5; no definite D call. CDR1 is SEHNR and CDR2 is FQNEAQ in the germline V gene (reference sequence). This CDR3 spans 14 amino acids. V was shortened by 3 bases and J by 4 bases, with 12 bases between the two germline ends. The CDR3 region is CASSFRKGGETQYF. The CDR3 DNA reads TGTGCCAGCAGCTTTCGAAAGGGCGGAGAGACCCAGTACTTC.

V usage is TRBV7-2 and J usage is TRBJ1-2; no reliable D call. The CDR3 has 14 residues. V lost 0 bases and J lost 3, with 8 bases in between. Germline CDR1 is SGHTA and CDR2 is FQGNSA. CDR3 loop: CASSLATADYGYTF. The CDR3 DNA is TGTGCCAGCAGCTTAGCGACCGCGGACTATGGCTACACCTTC. Full variable domain (outside the CDR3, taken from reference TRBV7-2 and TRBJ1-2): GAGVSQSPSNKVTEKGKDVELRCDPISGHTALYWYRQSLGQGLEFLIYFQGNSAPDKSGLPSDRFSAERTGGSVSTLTIQRTQQEDSAVYLCASSLATADYGYTFGSGTRLTVV.

The V and J genes are TRBV28 and TRBJ1-2, with D possibly TRBD1 on 5 matching bases. CDR1 and CDR2 (germline): MDHEN, SYDVKM. Between the trimmed V and J ends, which lost 6 bases and 4 bases, there was a span of 15 bases. This CDR3 region has 14 residues. CDR3 DNA: TGTGCCAGCAGATTGGGCAGGGCGGGCTATGGCTACACCTTC. Its protein product is CASRLGRAGYGYTF.

This clone appeared many times. This same CDR3 is encoded by further DNA sequences in the sample. The chain uses TRBV15 and TRBJ2-3, with a tentative D call TRBD2 (6 bases). This CDR3 contains 16 residues. The V gene's germline CDR1 is LNHNV and CDR2 YYDKDF (reference sequence). V was pared by 3 bases and J by 2 bases, with 15 bases between. CDR3 residues: CATSSLAEAPTDTQYF. The CDR3 DNA reads TGTGCCACCAGCAGTTTAGCGGAGGCCCCCACAGATACGCAGTATTTT.

As regards this clone: The sample holds other DNA sequences that translate to the same CDR3. The V and J genes are TRBV14 and TRBJ2-5; no reliable D call. Trimming stripped 0 bases from V and 7 bases from J, with 6 bases between. This CDR3 region has 12 residues. Germline CDR1 SGHDN, CDR2 FVKESK. DNA for the CDR3: TGTGCCAGCAGCCAAGATCGGAGGACCCAGTACTTC. Residues: CASSQDRRTQYF.

This clone was detected only a few times. The gene calls are TRBV5-8 and TRBJ1-2; D is unclear. Germline loops: CDR1 SGHTS, CDR2 YDEGEE. Trimming stripped 0 bases from V and 10 bases from J, with 7 bases between. The CDR3 has 11 amino acids. In DNA, the CDR3 is TGTGCCAGCAGCTTGGTCACAGTCTACACCTTC. Protein: CASSLVTVYTF.

V and J are TRBV10-3 and TRBJ2-7, with D unclear. V was shortened by 8 bases and J by 2 bases, with 7 bases between the two germline ends. The CDR3 is made up of 11 amino acids. From germline, CDR1 is ENHRY and CDR2 SYGVKD. This CDR3 is CAISRTYEQYF. DNA for the CDR3: TGTGCCATCTCCCGGACCTACGAGCAGTACTTC.

The chain links TRBV7-9 to TRBJ2-7; 8 nucleotides align to TRBD1. The J segment lost 0 bases and the V segment lost 6 bases, leaving 7 bases of the junction unmatched. Germline CDR1 SEHNR, CDR2 FQNEAQ (reference sequence). The CDR3 length is 15 residues. Written as DNA, the CDR3 is TGTGCCAGCAGTAATGGACAGGGCGCCTCCTACGAGCAGTACTTC. As protein: CASSNGQGASYEQYF. The complete variable domain, with remaining parts taken from reference TRBV7-9 and TRBJ2-7, reads DTGVSQNPRHKITKRGQNVTFRCDPISEHNRLYWYRQTLGQGPEFLTYFQNEAQLEKSRLLSDRFSAERPKGSFSTLEIQRTEQGDSAMYLCASSNGQGASYEQYFGPGTRLTVT.

Turning to this clone: The junction differs from germline at one of its ends, possibly a read error. The chain recombines TRBV11-2 with TRBJ2-7; 11 positions agree with TRBD2. This CDR3 has 16 residues. The germline gives CDR1 SGHAT, CDR2 FQNNGV. Written as DNA, the CDR3 is TGTGCCAGCAGCCTAGAGGGACTAGCGGCTGCCTACGAGCAGTACTTC. It specifies CASSLEGLAAAYEQYF.

Notes on this clone: Other DNA sequences of this sample code for an identical CDR3. The chain carries TRBV5-6 and TRBJ2-2, with TRBD2 identical over 8 bases. The germline CDR1 and CDR2 sequences are SGHDT and YYEEEE. V shed 2 bases and J 8 bases; nucleotides not matched to a gene: 5. This CDR3 region has 14 residues. The CDR3 sequence is CASSLGLAAGELFF. CDR3 nucleotide sequence: TGTGCCAGCAGCTTAGGACTAGCTGCTGGGGAGCTGTTTTTT.

For this clone: Other DNA sequences in the same sample also yield this CDR3. The chain joins TRBV28 to TRBJ1-2; D possibly corresponds to TRBD1 (5 bases). CDR1 is MDHEN and CDR2 is SYDVKM in the germline V gene. Trimming removed 5 bases at V and 8 bases at J, with 12 bases between. CDR3 length equals 12 residues. The CDR3 protein is CASSPPRDGYTF. In nucleotides, the CDR3 is TGTGCCAGCAGTCCCCCCCGGGACGGCTACACCTTC.

This clone was detected only a few times. The CDR3 sequence: CASSLKREMNEQFF. CDR3 DNA: TGCGCCAGCAGCTTGAAGCGGGAAATGAATGAGCAGTTCTTC. V is TRBV5-1 and J is TRBJ2-1, with 7 bases matching TRBD2. The CDR3 is made up of 14 amino acids. The V gene's germline CDR1 is SGHRS and CDR2 YFSETQ. V shed 1 base, J shed 7 bases, and the junction held 5 bases outside the gene matches.

This clone was counted many times. The CDR3 reads CATSRERTELNQPQHF. Written as DNA, the CDR3 is TGTGCCACCAGCAGAGAGCGGACGGAACTAAATCAGCCCCAGCATTTT. This chain joins TRBV15 and TRBJ1-5; D is undetermined. Germline CDR1 LNHNV, CDR2 YYDKDF (reference sequence). V dropped 0 bases and J dropped 4 bases, with 13 bases sitting between them. The CDR3 loop spans 16 amino acids.

This chain uses TRBV28 with TRBJ2-3, with 11 bases fitting TRBD2. CDR3 size: 16 residues. J lost 7 bases, V lost 5 bases, and 11 bases had no gene match. Germline V gene data show CDR1 as MDHEN and CDR2 as SYDVKM. The CDR3 coding sequence is TGTGCCAGCAGTCTAGGACTAGCGGGTGTTCGTCATACGCAGTATTTT. Residues: CASSLGLAGVRHTQYF.

V and J are TRBV23-1 and TRBJ1-1; a possible D gene is TRBD1 (6 bases). TRBV23-1 is assigned to the ORF class and has an uncertain function. V dropped 9 bases and J dropped 0 bases, with 29 bases sitting between them. The CDR3 runs 19 residues. CDR3 sequence: CARRHPDRARVKMNTEAFF. The DNA for the CDR3 is TGCGCCAGGAGACACCCGGACAGAGCCAGAGTCAAAATGAACACTGAAGCTTTCTTT.

V is TRBV10-3 and J is TRBJ2-7, with D perhaps assigned TRBD1 or TRBD2 (6 bases each). This CDR3 contains 14 residues. V gave up 3 bases and J gave up 9 bases, with 18 bases separating them. Germline V gene sequence: CDR1 ENHRY, CDR2 SYGVKD. The CDR3 loop is CAISDSDSPGVQYF. The CDR3 DNA sequence: TGTGCCATCAGTGACTCGGACAGCCCGGGAGTGCAGTACTTC.

V usage is TRBV7-2 and J usage is TRBJ2-2, with 7 bases identical to TRBD2. V was clipped by 1 base and J by 3 bases; unmatched bases: 5. CDR3 length equals 16 residues. Looked up from germline, CDR1 is SGHTA and CDR2 is FQGNSA. In DNA, the CDR3 is TGTGCCAGCAGCTTAGTGGGAGCGGGGTACACCGGGGAGCTGTTTTTT. The encoded protein is CASSLVGAGYTGELFF. Filled out from reference TRBV7-2 and TRBJ2-2, the complete variable domain reads GAGVSQSPSNKVTEKGKDVELRCDPISGHTALYWYRQSLGQGLEFLIYFQGNSAPDKSGLPSDRFSAERTGGSVSTLTIQRTQQEDSAVYLCASSLVGAGYTGELFFGEGSRLTVL.